This TCR beta chain was profiled in a study of shared clonotypes between healthy human individuals. General study results and limits: In a few donors, around 5.5% of naive CD4 clonotypes appeared in common. Among the subsets, naive ones generally showed larger estimated richness than memory ones.

Measured with immunoSEQ multiplex PCR; TCRdb has only the in-frame clones, and not every one. The sample records more than 2 million clones, approximately 94% being singletons. Concerning this clone itself: Its antigen remains unidentified.

The CDR3 runs 15 residues. Trimming cost V 4 bases and J 0 bases, with 13 bases left between them. CDR1 is SGHRS, CDR2 YFSETQ, per germline. The V call is TRBV5-1, the J call TRBJ1-1, with D perhaps TRBD1 (6 bases). The source material was naive CD4+ T cells sorted from blood. Subset here: CD45RA+ positively selected. The sequence was obtained from a man aged 18 to 29 in good health. Here the CDR3 DNA reads TGCGCCAGCAGCCAGGGGCCGAACATGAACACTGAAGCTTTCTTT. It codes for CASSQGPNMNTEAFF.